This T cell receptor beta chain was obtained from a study of blood T cell repertoires in COVID-19. With V trimmed by 1 base and J by 5 bases, 6 bases remained unmatched. This CDR3 has 15 residues. Germline CDR1 reads LGHDT; CDR2 reads YNNKEL (reference sequence). The protocol was immunoSEQ multiplex PCR, while the TCRdb copy is restricted to in-frame clones and leaves out a portion. The sample includes a few hundred thousand clones, about nine tenths seen only once; the top ten take roughly a tenth. This TCR was recovered from a woman in her thirties or forties who had recovered from COVID-19. The chain couples TRBV3-1 (or the pseudogene TRBV3-2) to TRBJ2-5; 8 positions agree with TRBD1. The sample was PBMCs or T cells enriched from blood (not recorded which). CDR3 nucleotide sequence: TGTGCCAGCAGCCAAGCAGGGGGCAAAATGGAGACCCAGTACTTC. Translated: CASSQAGGKMETQYF.